The clone carrying this T cell receptor beta chain was counted a few times. Its antigen is unidentified. The sample is drawn from a study of CD8+ T cells in alopecia areata. Across the study: Treated individuals took tofacitinib by mouth, 5 to 10 mg twice daily. Points from the study as a whole: For lesional scalp, especially alopecia totalis/universalis, clonality was higher than in normal scalp. Tofacitinib did not eliminate many expanded lesional clones from scalp or blood.

Germline V CDR1 and CDR2: SGHTA, FQGNSA. Between the trimmed V and J ends, which lost 1 base and 5 bases, there was a span of 8 bases. The CDR3 extends over 13 amino acids. cDNA serving as the sequencing template came from extracted, reverse transcribed RNA. The data were produced by immunoSEQ multiplex PCR, yet TCRdb's version contains in-frame clones alone and is incomplete. The sample shows 180,000 or so clones, approximately 53% of them seen only once. Treatment here: oral pan-JAK inhibitor, 5-10 mg twice daily. The starting material was CD8+ T cells sorted from blood, obtained at week 24, from a patient treated with tofacitinib. V gene TRBV7-2 combines with J gene TRBJ2-5; no clear D gene. The sequence was collected from a human donor with alopecia areata. CDR3 bases: TGTGCCAGCAGCTTAGAGGTCTGGGAGACCCAGTACTTC. This sequence encodes CASSLEVWETQYF.